These 8 T cell receptor beta chains originate from one sample sequenced in a study of blood T cells in healthy people across ages. PCR was performed a second time for about 7 to 12 cycles using a sample-barcoded 5' primer and a J-beta primer mix. One entry per CDR3 protein results from TCRdb running MiXCR on the 5' RACE reads. Among some 1.7 million distinct CDR3 sequences listed, over 25% were seen once. Sequencing input: blood. The receptors originated from a woman between 25 and 40 years old in good health.

With respect to this clonotype: The junction departs from the called germline gene at one end, perhaps through a read error. The rearrangement uses TRBV7-6 and TRBJ2-1; 7 nucleotides align to TRBD2. Germline CDR1 reads SGHVS; CDR2 reads FNYEAQ. The CDR3 covers 15 residues. This chain's CDR3 is CTSSLSGTSYNEQFF. The CDR3 DNA reads TGTACCAGCAGCCTGAGCGGGACCTCCTACAATGAGCAGTTCTTC.

This clonotype was detected a few times. The chain uses TRBV29-1 and TRBJ2-5, with 7 bases lining up with TRBD1. The germline V gene has CDR1 SQVTM and CDR2 ANQGSEA. This CDR3 is built from 13 residues. J gave up 1 base and V 6 bases, and 5 bases lay outside the gene matches. The CDR3: CSVTGSIQETQYF. For the CDR3, the DNA is TGCAGCGTGACAGGGAGCATCCAAGAGACCCAGTACTTC.

The chain employs TRBV14 and TRBJ2-3; possible D gene TRBD2, 7 bases. The CDR3 is made up of 14 amino acids. Germline assignment: CDR1 SGHDN and CDR2 FVKESK. Trimming removed 3 bases at V and 5 bases at J, with 12 bases between. The CDR3 sequence is CASSHGGLLDTQYF. CDR3 DNA: TGTGCCAGCAGCCACGGGGGGCTCCTAGATACGCAGTATTTT.

Points on this clonotype: A read error may account for a junction end that differs from germline. J is TRBJ2-1 and V is TRBV5-1, with TRBD1 matching 9 bases. The CDR3 covers 15 residues. In germline, CDR1 is SGHRS, CDR2 YFSETQ. This chain's CDR3 is CAGSQRQGGLHEQFF. The CDR3 DNA reads TGCGCCGGCAGCCAAAGACAGGGGGGCCTTCATGAGCAGTTCTTC.

With respect to this clonotype: Possible read error: a much larger clone is one base away. The chain is built from TRBV27 and TRBJ2-1, with a possible D match to TRBD1 (6 bases). The germline gives CDR1 MNHEY, CDR2 SMNVEV (reference sequence). This CDR3 is 15 amino acids long. The CDR3 coding sequence is TGTACCAGCAGTCTAAGGGGGATAAGATCGAATGAGCAGTTCTTC. Amino acids: CTSSLRGIRSNEQFF.

The V call is TRBV20-1, the J call TRBJ2-5; D unclear. The CDR3 spans 13 residues. Looked up from germline, CDR1 is DFQATT and CDR2 is SNEGSKA (reference sequence). The germline V and J ends were trimmed by 6 bases and 1 base, with 12 bases remaining between them. CDR3 coding DNA: TGCAGTGCGTGGGTAGCAGCCCAAGAGACCCAGTACTTC. Amino acids: CSAWVAAQETQYF.

This clonotype showed up just a few times. This chain joins TRBV13 and TRBJ2-1, with 7 bases matching TRBD2. The V segment lost 5 bases and the J segment 6 bases; nucleotides outside the gene matches: 13. CDR3 length: 16 amino acids. The germline CDR1 and CDR2 sequences are PRHDT and FYEKMQ (reference sequence). The CDR3 reads CASSPLSSGASNEQFF. The CDR3 DNA follows: TGTGCCAGCAGCCCACTTTCCAGCGGGGCCTCCAATGAGCAGTTCTTC.

This clonotype has ten or more counts. The rearrangement links TRBV29-1 to TRBJ2-5; D uncertain. CDR1 and CDR2 (germline): SQVTM, ANQGSEA. The CDR3 covers 13 residues. Trimming took 2 bases from V and 6 from J, leaving 13 bases between them. The CDR3 nucleotides are TGCAGCGTTGAAATCCCGCCTGAGAAGACCCAGTACTTC. The encoded protein is CSVEIPPEKTQYF.